This paragraph covers one T cell receptor (beta chain) sequence. What it binds is unknown. The data were obtained in a study of shared clonotypes between healthy human individuals. Study at large: For every donor, three CD4 naive, three CD4 memory, two CD8 naive and one CD8 memory plates were used. General study points: Between several donors, naive CD4 clonotypes were shared at a level of around 4.9%.

Several immunoSEQ plates held equal portions of the genomic DNA taken from each subset. Clones were read by immunoSEQ multiplex PCR, and TCRdb kept only the in-frame ones, dropping some. Here the sample spans about 680,000 clones, around four fifths being singletons. This CDR3 is built from 15 residues. With 3 bases clipped from V and 5 bases from J, the junction kept 8 bases outside the gene matches. Germline lookup yields CDR1 SGHAT and CDR2 FQNNGV. The sample taken for sequencing was memory CD4+ T cells sorted from blood. As for subset: CD45RA-negative fraction. This clonotype was obtained from a woman between 25 and 40 years old in good health. This chain connects TRBV11-2 to TRBJ2-7, with 9 bases aligning to TRBD1. The CDR3 reads CASSFDRDRDHEQYF. The DNA of the CDR3 is TGTGCCAGCAGCTTCGACCGGGACAGGGACCACGAGCAGTACTTC.